The 3 T cell receptor beta chains listed next were all sequenced from one sample in a study of CD8 T cells in Susac syndrome. Roughly 0.45 to 1 ug RNA was reverse transcribed with random hexamers. TCRdb used MiXCR to reprocess the immunoSEQ multiplex PCR reads, holding one entry per CDR3 protein. The sample yields under 150,000 distinct CDR3 sequences, about 94% seen once. The sample comprised CD4+ T cells from PBMCs. The receptors originated from a human donor with multiple sclerosis.

The rearrangement uses TRBV5-8 and TRBJ2-2; D assignment may be TRBD1 or TRBD2 (6 bases each). The germline V gene encodes CDR1 SGHTS and CDR2 YDEGEE. Trimming removed 4 bases at V and 6 bases at J, with 19 bases between. The CDR3 extends over 16 amino acids. CDR3 in DNA: TGTGCCAGCAGCCTTCCCGGGGGCGCAGCCTCCGGGGAGCTGTTTTTT. Protein: CASSLPGGAASGELFF.

V gene TRBV20-1 combines with J gene TRBJ2-1; D call uncertain. Germline V gives CDR1 DFQATT, CDR2 SNEGSKA (reference sequence). The CDR3 runs 10 residues. The germline V and J ends were trimmed by 5 bases and 7 bases, with 6 bases remaining between them. The CDR3 sequence: CSALQNEQFF. The CDR3 DNA reads TGCAGTGCTTTACAGAATGAGCAGTTCTTC.

The gene calls are TRBV18 and TRBJ2-1, with 7 bases aligning to TRBD1. The J segment lost 8 bases and the V segment lost 9 bases, leaving 13 bases of the junction unmatched. The V gene's germline CDR1 is KGHSH and CDR2 LQKENI. The CDR3 is 14 amino acids. CDR3 DNA: TGTGCCAGTTTTAAAGGGACAGATGAATATGAGCAGTTCTTC. This encodes CASFKGTDEYEQFF.